This T cell receptor beta chain was profiled in a study of T cell changes during pregnancy in multiple sclerosis. V lost 2 bases, J lost 2 bases, and 13 bases lay in between. Per germline, CDR1 MNHNS and CDR2 SASEGT. The CDR3 spans 15 residues. This table comes from immunoSEQ multiplex PCR, and its TCRdb copy is limited to in-frame clones, with some not included. The repertoire includes 40,000 or so clones, around nine tenths of them detected once, and under 5% sits in the top ten. The sequencing used CD8+ T cells from peripheral blood mononuclear cells, collected in the first trimester of pregnancy. The chain combines TRBV6-1 with TRBJ2-7; TRBD2 is a possible D gene (5 bases). This TCR came from a female donor with multiple sclerosis, enrolled in a pregnancy study. CDR3 nucleotide sequence: TGTGCCAGCAGTGAATCTAGGCTAGCAGCCTACGAGCAGTACTTC. This gives the protein CASSESRLAAYEQYF.